This TCR beta chain was captured by sequencing in a study of Tregs in tolerant kidney transplant recipients. The wider study: Related graft donors supplied nonmyeloablative bone marrow transplants, and mixed chimerism was transient.

Points on this clone: Its target is not known.

CDR1 and CDR2 (germline): SGHDN, FVKESK. Trimming removed 3 bases from V and 6 bases from J, with 6 bases in between. This CDR3 spans 12 amino acids. Only in-frame clones appear in the TCRdb table, and some are missing; sequencing was by immunoSEQ multiplex PCR. The profile shows over 50,000 clones, 80% to 90% of them singletons. Unstimulated regulatory T cells (CD4+CD25+CD127-), CD4+CD25- non-regulatory cells, CD4 and CD8 cells were FACS-sorted from thawed PBMCs. Study-level points and caveats: This study did not directly address biological reproducibility. In tolerant patients, donor-specific Tregs outgrew total Tregs, suggesting antigen-driven expansion.

The chain uses TRBV14 and TRBJ1-3, with D hard to call. The sample consisted of Tregs from blood, taken before the transplant. The sequence was obtained from a human donor who received a combined kidney and bone marrow transplant. CDR3 bases: TGTGCCAGCAGCCACCCGAAAAACACCATATATTTT. Protein sequence: CASSHPKNTIYF.